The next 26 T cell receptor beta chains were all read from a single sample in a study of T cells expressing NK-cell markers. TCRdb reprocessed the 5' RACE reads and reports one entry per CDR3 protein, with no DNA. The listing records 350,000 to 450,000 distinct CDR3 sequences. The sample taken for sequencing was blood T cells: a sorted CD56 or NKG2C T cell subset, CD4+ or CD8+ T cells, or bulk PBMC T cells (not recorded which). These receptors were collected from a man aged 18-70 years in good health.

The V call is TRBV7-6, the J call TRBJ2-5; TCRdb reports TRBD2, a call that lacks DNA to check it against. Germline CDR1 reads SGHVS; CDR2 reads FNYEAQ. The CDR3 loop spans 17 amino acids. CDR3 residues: CASSLALAGGFSETQYF.

CDR3 in amino acids: CASSPRLAGAPNNEQFF. The chain joins TRBV4-2 to TRBJ2-1; TCRdb indicates TRBD2, and absent DNA this call remains unverified. Germline V gene lookup returns CDR1 LGHNA and CDR2 YNFKEQ. CDR3 length: 17 amino acids.

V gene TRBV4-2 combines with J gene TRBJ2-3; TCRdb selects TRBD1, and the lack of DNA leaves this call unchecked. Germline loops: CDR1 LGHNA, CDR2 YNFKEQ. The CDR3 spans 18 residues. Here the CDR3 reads CASSQDKLQGGTTDTQYF.

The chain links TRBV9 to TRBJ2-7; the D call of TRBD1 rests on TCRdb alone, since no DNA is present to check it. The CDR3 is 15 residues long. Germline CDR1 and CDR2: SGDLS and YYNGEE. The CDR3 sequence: CASSPTERGRNEQYF.

CDR3 loop: CASSYSKGRGSAYGYTF. This chain uses TRBV6-5 with TRBJ1-2; no DNA is available, so the TRBD1 call from TCRdb remains unchecked. The CDR3 spans 17 residues. In germline, CDR1 is MNHEY, CDR2 SVGAGI.

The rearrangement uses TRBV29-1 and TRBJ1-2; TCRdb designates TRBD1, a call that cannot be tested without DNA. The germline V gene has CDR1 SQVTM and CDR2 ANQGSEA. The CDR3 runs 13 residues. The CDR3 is CSVGGTPRDGYTF.

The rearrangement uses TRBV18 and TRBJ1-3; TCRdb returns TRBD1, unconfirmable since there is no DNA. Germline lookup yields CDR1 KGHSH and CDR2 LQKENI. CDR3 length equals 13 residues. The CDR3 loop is CASSPGAGRSIYF.

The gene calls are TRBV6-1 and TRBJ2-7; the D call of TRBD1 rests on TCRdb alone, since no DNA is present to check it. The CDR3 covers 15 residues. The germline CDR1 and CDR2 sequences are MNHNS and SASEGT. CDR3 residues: CASMVWDGVVVGQYF.

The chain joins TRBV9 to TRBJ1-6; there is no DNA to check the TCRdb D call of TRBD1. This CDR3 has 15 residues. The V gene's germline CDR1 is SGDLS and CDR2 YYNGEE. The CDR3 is CASSPVGQAQGPLHF.

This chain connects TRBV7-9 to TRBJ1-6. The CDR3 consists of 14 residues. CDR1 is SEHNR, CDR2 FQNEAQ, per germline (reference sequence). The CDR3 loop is CASSPQTGSSPLHF.

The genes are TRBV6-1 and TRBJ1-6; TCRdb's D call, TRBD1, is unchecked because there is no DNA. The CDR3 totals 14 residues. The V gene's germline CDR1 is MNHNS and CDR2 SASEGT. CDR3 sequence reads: CASRPGTALSPLHF.

CDR3 region: CASSYAGQVAPEAFF. V gene TRBV6-5 combines with J gene TRBJ1-1; as DNA is missing, the TRBD1 call by TCRdb cannot be tested. The CDR3 length is 15 residues. Looked up from germline, CDR1 is MNHEY and CDR2 is SVGAGI.

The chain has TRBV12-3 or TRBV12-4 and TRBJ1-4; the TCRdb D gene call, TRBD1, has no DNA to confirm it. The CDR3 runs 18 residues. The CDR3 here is CASRPHPGQGARKEKLFF.

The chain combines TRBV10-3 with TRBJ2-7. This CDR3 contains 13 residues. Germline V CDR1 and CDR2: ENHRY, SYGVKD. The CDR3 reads CAISESASYEQYF.

The chain's CDR3 is CASSPGGRGWTEAFF. The chain is built from TRBV14 and TRBJ1-1; the TCRdb D gene call, TRBD1, has no DNA to confirm it. This CDR3 comprises 15 residues. Germline values: CDR1 SGHDN, CDR2 FVKESK.

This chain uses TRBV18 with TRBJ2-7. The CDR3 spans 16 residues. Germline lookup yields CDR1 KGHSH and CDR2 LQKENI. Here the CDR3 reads CASSPLRTGTSYEQYF.

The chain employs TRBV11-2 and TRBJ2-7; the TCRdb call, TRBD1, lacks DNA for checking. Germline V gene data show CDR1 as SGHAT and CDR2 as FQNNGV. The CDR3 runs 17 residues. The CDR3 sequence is CASSLVRRRQGRNEQYF. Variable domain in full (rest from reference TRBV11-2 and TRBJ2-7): EAGVAQSPRYKIIEKRQSVAFWCNPISGHATLYWYQQILGQGPKLLIQFQNNGVVDDSQLPKDRFSAERLKGVDSTLKIQPAKLEDSAVYLCASSLVRRRQGRNEQYFGPGTRLTVT.

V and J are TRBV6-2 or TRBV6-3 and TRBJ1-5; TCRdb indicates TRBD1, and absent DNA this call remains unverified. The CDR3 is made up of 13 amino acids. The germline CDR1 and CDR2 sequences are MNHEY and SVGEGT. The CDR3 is CASSWTGTQPQHF.

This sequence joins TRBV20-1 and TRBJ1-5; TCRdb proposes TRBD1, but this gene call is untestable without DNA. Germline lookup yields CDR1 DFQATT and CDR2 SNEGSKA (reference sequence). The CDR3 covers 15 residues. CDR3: CSARSGQGAVQPQHF.

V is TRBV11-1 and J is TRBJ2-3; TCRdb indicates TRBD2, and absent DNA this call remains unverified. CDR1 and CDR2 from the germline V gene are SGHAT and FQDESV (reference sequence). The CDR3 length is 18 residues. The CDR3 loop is CASSRRTSGGRGTDTQYF.

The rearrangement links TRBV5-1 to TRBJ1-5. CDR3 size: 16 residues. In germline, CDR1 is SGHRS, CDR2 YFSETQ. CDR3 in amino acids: CASSVVRGGYNQPQHF.

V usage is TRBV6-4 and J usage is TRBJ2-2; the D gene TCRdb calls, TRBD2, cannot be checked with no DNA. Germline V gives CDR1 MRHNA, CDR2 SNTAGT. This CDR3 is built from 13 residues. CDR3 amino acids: CASSDWPSGELFF.

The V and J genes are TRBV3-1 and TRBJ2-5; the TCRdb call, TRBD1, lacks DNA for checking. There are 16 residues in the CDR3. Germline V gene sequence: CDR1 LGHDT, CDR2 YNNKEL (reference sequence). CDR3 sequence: CASTLKTGGSQETQYF.

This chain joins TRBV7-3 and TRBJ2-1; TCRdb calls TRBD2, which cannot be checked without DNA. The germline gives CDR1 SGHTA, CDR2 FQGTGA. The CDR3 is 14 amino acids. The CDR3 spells CASRTSGNTNEQFF.

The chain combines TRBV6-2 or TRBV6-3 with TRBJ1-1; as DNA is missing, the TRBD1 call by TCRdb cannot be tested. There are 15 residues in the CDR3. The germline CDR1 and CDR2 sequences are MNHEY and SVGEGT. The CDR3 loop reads CASSYVARVRTEAFF.

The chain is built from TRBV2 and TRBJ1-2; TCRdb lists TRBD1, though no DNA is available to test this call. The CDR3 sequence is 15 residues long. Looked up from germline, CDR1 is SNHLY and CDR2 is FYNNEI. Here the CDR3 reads CASNLRPRANYGYTF. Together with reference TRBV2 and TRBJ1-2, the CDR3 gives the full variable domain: EPEVTQTPSHQVTQMGQEVILRCVPISNHLYFYWYRQILGQKVEFLVSFYNNEISEKSEIFDDQFSVERPDGSNFTLKIRSTKLEDSAMYFCASNLRPRANYGYTFGSGTRLTVV.